A selection of T cell receptor beta chains follows, all from one sample in a study of T cell changes during pregnancy in multiple sclerosis. Assay: immunoSEQ multiplex PCR; the TCRdb copy retains only in-frame clones and omits some. The sample has some 40,000 clones, 85% to 95% seen once. Sample: peripheral blood. The receptor source for this set is a female donor with multiple sclerosis, enrolled in a pregnancy study. CDR3s include the opening cysteine and the closing phenylalanine or tryptophan.

v_call cdr3_length cdr3_aa
TRBV27 13 CASTKPGANVLTF
TRBV29-1 15 CSVWGDRERLGAQYF
TRBV5-6 12 CASSFMEGEAFF
TRBV6-6 14 CASSLGQGGQPQHF
TRBV19 17 CASSIDLGEASYNEQFF
TRBV23-1 14 CASSQPGVNTEAFF
TRBV9 16 CASSVAGSGSNNEQFF
TRBV5-1 14 CASSLRLAGDEQYF
TRBV9 16 CASSVASGSYTGELFF
TRBV27 17 CASSPRTGTASTDTQYF
TRBV25-1 15 CASRDDRGGNSPLHF
TRBV14 13 CASSQGHTRGQYF
TRBV7-9 15 CASSLTGAAGQPQHF
TRBV10-1 13 CASREANTGELFF
TRBV28 15 CASSLGTSGSYEQYF
TRBV7-2 15 CASSLGSGGDYGYTF
TRBV5-4 16 CASSYRGQGPIYGYTF
TRBV6-7 17 CASSYSDRGLSGNTIYF
TRBV11-2 15 CASSPTPGTGGEQYF
TRBV4-1 16 CASSRPWGESYNEQFF
TRBV19 14 CASSIQTSGRTQYF
TRBV7-9 14 CASSWEAGNNEQFF
TRBV25-1 13 CASSGTANTEAFF
TRBV6-4 13 CASSERESYEQYF
TRBV11-2 14 CASSFDRVNYGYTF
TRBV2 12 CASHSFANEQFF
TRBV28 17 CASSSGQTFGGANVLTF
TRBV27 12 CASSFPNGELFF
TRBV9 13 CASSGALGGTQYF
TRBV5-5 13 CASSLVPSYEQYF
TRBV5-4 16 CASSPKAGGMHNEQFF
TRBV10-2 15 CASSDLGRRGQPQHF